These 8 T cell receptor beta chains came from one sample sequenced in a study of radiotherapy plus CTLA-4 blockade in lung cancer. Sequencing used immunoSEQ multiplex PCR; TCRdb keeps in-frame clones, though not all of them. The sample carries around 70,000 clones, around 81% recorded once. The specimen was peripheral blood, collected from a patient treated with radiotherapy plus ipilimumab. Receptor source: a human donor with non-small cell lung cancer who had a partial response to radiotherapy plus ipilimumab.

V gene TRBV5-1 combines with J gene TRBJ2-5; 13 positions match TRBD2. V shed 0 bases, J shed 4 bases, and the junction held 0 bases outside the gene matches. This CDR3 comprises 15 residues. Germline V gives CDR1 SGHRS, CDR2 YFSETQ. CDR3 in DNA: TGCGCCAGCAGCTTGGGACTAGCGGGAGGAGAGACCCAGTACTTC. Protein product: CASSLGLAGGETQYF.

The J gene is TRBJ1-5, the V gene TRBV7-2; possible D gene TRBD1, 6 bases. V shed 2 bases and J shed 7 bases, with 15 bases lying between them. The germline CDR1 and CDR2 sequences are SGHTA and FQGNSA. This CDR3 has 15 residues. CDR3 loop: CASSLRFSGVQPQHF. CDR3 DNA: TGTGCCAGCAGCTTAAGATTTTCAGGGGTGCAGCCCCAGCATTTT. The entire variable domain, with the rest obtained from reference TRBV7-2 and TRBJ1-5, is as follows: GAGVSQSPSNKVTEKGKDVELRCDPISGHTALYWYRQSLGQGLEFLIYFQGNSAPDKSGLPSDRFSAERTGGSVSTLTIQRTQQEDSAVYLCASSLRFSGVQPQHFGDGTRLSIL.

The V gene is TRBV7-7, the J gene TRBJ2-1; 7 positions match TRBD2. The junction had 11 bases not matched to a gene; V was cut back by 5 bases and J by 10 bases. The CDR3 loop spans 14 amino acids. The germline CDR1 and CDR2 sequences are SSHAT and FNYEAQ (reference sequence). The CDR3 spells CASSPGTGGGEQFF. The CDR3 region has the DNA TGTGCCAGCAGCCCCGGGACCGGGGGAGGGGAGCAGTTCTTC.

V is TRBV10-2 and J is TRBJ2-3; D gene ambiguous. The CDR3 is made up of 14 amino acids. Germline assignment: CDR1 WSHSY and CDR2 SAAADI. The germline V and J ends were trimmed by 7 bases and 0 bases, with 11 bases remaining between them. For the CDR3, the DNA is TGCGCCAGCAACCGAGCGCCGAGCACAGATACGCAGTATTTT. Its translation is CASNRAPSTDTQYF.

DNA of the CDR3: TGTGCCAGCAGCGCCCCCGGTGGAAACACCATATATTTT. This sequence encodes CASSAPGGNTIYF. V usage is TRBV9 and J usage is TRBJ1-3, with D uncertain. Germline assignment: CDR1 SGDLS and CDR2 YYNGEE. The CDR3 covers 13 residues. Trimming removed 3 bases from V and 3 bases from J, with 7 bases in between. Complete variable domain (other parts from reference TRBV9 and TRBJ1-3): DSGVTQTPKHLITATGQRVTLRCSPRSGDLSVYWYQQSLDQGLQFLIQYYNGEERAKGNILERFSAQQFPDLHSELNLSSLELGDSALYFCASSAPGGNTIYFGEGSWLTVV.

The chain links TRBV5-6 to TRBJ2-4; TRBD2 aligns across 8 bases. V dropped 3 bases and J dropped 9; count of bases not matched to a gene: 11. Germline V gene data show CDR1 as SGHDT and CDR2 as YYEEEE. CDR3 length: 15 amino acids. The CDR3 coding sequence is TGTGCCAGCAGCTACAACAGCGGGAGATTCCCCATTCAGTACTTC. As protein: CASSYNSGRFPIQYF.

The chain carries TRBV5-1 and TRBJ2-5; tentative D call: TRBD2 (7 bases). Germline V gene data show CDR1 as SGHRS and CDR2 as YFSETQ. The CDR3 is made up of 14 amino acids. V was pared by 3 bases and J by 2 bases, with 11 bases between. The CDR3 region has the DNA TGCGCCAGCAGCTGGGGGCGGGGGCAAGAGACCCAGTACTTC. Its protein product is CASSWGRGQETQYF. Drawing the rest from reference TRBV5-1 and TRBJ2-5, the complete variable domain is KAGVTQTPRYLIKTRGQQVTLSCSPISGHRSVSWYQQTPGQGLQFLFEYFSETQRNKGNFPGRFSGRQFSNSRSEMNVSTLELGDSALYLCASSWGRGQETQYFGPGTRLLVL.

The V call is TRBV5-1, the J call TRBJ2-2, with D maybe TRBD1 (7 bases). This CDR3 region has 15 residues. V shed 2 bases and J shed 3 bases, with 11 bases lying between them. CDR1 is SGHRS and CDR2 is YFSETQ in the germline V gene. The DNA of the CDR3 is TGCGCCAGCAGCTTTCAGGGGGGCGACACCGGGGAGCTGTTTTTT. It translates to CASSFQGGDTGELFF.